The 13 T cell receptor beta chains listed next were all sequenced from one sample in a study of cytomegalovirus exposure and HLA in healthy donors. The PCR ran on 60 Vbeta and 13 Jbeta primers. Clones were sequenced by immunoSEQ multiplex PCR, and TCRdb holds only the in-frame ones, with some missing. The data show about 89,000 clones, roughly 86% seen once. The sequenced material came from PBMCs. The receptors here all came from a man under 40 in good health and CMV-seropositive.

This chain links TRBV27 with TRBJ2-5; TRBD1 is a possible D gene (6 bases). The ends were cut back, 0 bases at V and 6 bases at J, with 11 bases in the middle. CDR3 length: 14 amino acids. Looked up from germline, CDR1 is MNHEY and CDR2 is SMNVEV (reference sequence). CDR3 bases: TGTGCCAGCAGTTTATCTGGCAGGGGTCAGACCCAGTACTTC. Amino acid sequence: CASSLSGRGQTQYF.

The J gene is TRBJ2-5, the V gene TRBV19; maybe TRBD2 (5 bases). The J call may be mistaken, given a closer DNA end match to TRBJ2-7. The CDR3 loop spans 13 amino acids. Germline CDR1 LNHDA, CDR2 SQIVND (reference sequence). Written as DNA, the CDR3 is TGTGCCAGTAGTATCCGGGGTTTCTACGAGCAGTACTTC. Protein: CASSIRGFYEQYF.

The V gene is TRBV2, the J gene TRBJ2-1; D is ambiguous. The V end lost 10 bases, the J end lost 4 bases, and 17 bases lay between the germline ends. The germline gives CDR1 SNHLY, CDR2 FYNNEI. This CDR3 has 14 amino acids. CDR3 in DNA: TGTGCCACCTCCCGGGTCCTATCTTACAATGAGCAGTTCTTC. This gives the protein CATSRVLSYNEQFF.

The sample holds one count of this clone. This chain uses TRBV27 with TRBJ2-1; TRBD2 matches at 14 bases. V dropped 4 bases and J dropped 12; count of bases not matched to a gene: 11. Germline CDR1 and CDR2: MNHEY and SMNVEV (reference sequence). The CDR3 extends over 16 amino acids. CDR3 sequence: CASSSYGTSGRGGQFF. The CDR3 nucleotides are TGTGCCAGCAGTTCCTATGGGACTAGCGGGAGAGGGGGGCAGTTCTTC.

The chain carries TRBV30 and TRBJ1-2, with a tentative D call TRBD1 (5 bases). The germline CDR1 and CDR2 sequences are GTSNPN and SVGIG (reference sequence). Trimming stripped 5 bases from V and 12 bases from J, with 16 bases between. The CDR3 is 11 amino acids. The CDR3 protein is CAWGLGQLHTF. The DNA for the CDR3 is TGTGCCTGGGGCCTGGGGCAGCTCCACACCTTC.

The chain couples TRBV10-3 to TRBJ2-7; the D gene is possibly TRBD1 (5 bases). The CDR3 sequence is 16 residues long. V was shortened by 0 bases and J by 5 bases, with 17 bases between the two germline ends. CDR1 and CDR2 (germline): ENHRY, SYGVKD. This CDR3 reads CAISESQVGRGDEQYF. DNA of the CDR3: TGTGCCATCAGTGAGTCGCAGGTTGGTAGGGGCGACGAGCAGTACTTC.

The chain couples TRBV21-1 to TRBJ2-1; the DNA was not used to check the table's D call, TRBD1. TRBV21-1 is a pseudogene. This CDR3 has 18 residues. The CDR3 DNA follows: TGTGCCAGCACCAAGCCCGGAGAAGGGACAGGGAAGGATAATAAGCAGTTCTTC. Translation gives CASTKPGEGTGKDNKQFF.

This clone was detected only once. The DNA for the CDR3 is TGTGCCAGCAGCGTAGCTCTAGCGGAGCCCTACAATGAGCAGTTCTTC. This gives the protein CASSVALAEPYNEQFF. The gene calls are TRBV9 and TRBJ2-1; 7 nucleotides agree with TRBD2. The J segment lost 2 bases and the V segment lost 0 bases, leaving 5 bases of the junction unmatched. Per the germline V gene, CDR1 is SGDLS and CDR2 is YYNGEE. The CDR3 extends over 16 amino acids. Filled out from reference TRBV9 and TRBJ2-1, the complete variable domain reads DSGVTQTPKHLITATGQRVTLRCSPRSGDLSVYWYQQSLDQGLQFLIQYYNGEERAKGNILERFSAQQFPDLHSELNLSSLELGDSALYFCASSVALAEPYNEQFFGPGTRLTVL.

CDR3 nucleotide sequence: TGTGCCAGCAGTTACCGGCAGGGCGCGGAAGCTTTCTTT. The encoded protein is CASSYRQGAEAFF. The V gene is TRBV6-5, the J gene TRBJ1-1; D may be TRBD1 (5 bases). CDR1 is MNHEY, CDR2 SVGAGI, per germline. V was clipped by 2 bases and J by 8 bases, with 12 bases between them. This CDR3 region has 13 residues.

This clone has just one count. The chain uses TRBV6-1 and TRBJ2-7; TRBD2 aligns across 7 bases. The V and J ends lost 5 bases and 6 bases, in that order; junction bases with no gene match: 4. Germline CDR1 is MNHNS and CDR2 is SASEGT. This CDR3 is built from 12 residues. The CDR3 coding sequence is TGTGCCAGCAGTAGACTAGCAGGCGAGCAGTACTTC. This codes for CASSRLAGEQYF.

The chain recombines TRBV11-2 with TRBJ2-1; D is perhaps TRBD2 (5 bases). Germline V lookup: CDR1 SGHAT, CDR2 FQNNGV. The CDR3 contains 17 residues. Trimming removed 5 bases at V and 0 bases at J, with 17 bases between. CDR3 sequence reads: CASSANTGFSSYNEQFF. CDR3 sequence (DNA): TGTGCCAGCAGCGCAAACACGGGATTTAGCTCCTACAATGAGCAGTTCTTC.

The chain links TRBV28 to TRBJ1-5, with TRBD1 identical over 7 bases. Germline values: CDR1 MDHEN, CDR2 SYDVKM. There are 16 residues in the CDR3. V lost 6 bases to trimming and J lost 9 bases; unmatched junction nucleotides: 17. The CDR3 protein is CASRPKGQAAKTPQHF. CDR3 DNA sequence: TGTGCCAGCAGGCCGAAAGGACAGGCGGCTAAGACGCCCCAGCATTTT.

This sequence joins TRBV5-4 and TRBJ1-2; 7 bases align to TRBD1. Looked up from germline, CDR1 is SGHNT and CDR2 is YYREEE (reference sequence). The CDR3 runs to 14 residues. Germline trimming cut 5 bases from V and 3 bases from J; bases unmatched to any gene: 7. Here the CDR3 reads CASSSGTAYYGYTF. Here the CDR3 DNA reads TGTGCCAGCAGTTCCGGGACAGCGTACTATGGCTACACCTTC.